The next 31 T cell receptor beta chains were all read from a single sample in a study of T cell repertoires in cytomegalovirus infection. One entry per CDR3 protein, called by TCRdb with MiXCR from the reads. The repertoire holds approximately 500,000 distinct CDR3 sequences, with around 10% as singletons. The sample consisted of PBMCs. The receptor set was obtained from a human donor in good health (CMV status not recorded). Some clones in this sample may be carry-over from other donors' samples.

This clonotype has only a few counts. The V gene is TRBV24-1, the J gene TRBJ2-3, with D possibly TRBD1 on 5 matching bases. Germline V gives CDR1 KGHDR, CDR2 SFDVKD. The CDR3 contains 15 residues. With 0 bases removed from V and 6 bases from J, the gap between germline ends came to 12 bases. Written as DNA, the CDR3 is TGTGCCACCAGTGATTTGAGGCAGGGTGGGGATACGCAGTATTTT. This encodes CATSDLRQGGDTQYF.

This clonotype showed up many times. CDR3 loop: CASSPQGASYNEQFF. The DNA of the CDR3 is TGTGCCAGCAGCCCCCAAGGGGCCTCCTACAATGAGCAGTTCTTC. The chain employs TRBV9 and TRBJ2-1; maybe TRBD1 (5 bases). The germline V and J ends were trimmed by 4 bases and 0 bases, with 11 bases remaining between them. CDR1 is SGDLS, CDR2 YYNGEE, per germline. The CDR3 sequence is 15 residues long. Drawing the rest from reference TRBV9 and TRBJ2-1, the complete variable domain is DSGVTQTPKHLITATGQRVTLRCSPRSGDLSVYWYQQSLDQGLQFLIQYYNGEERAKGNILERFSAQQFPDLHSELNLSSLELGDSALYFCASSPQGASYNEQFFGPGTRLTVL.

This clonotype was recorded a few times. V gene TRBV29-1 combines with J gene TRBJ2-2; the match to TRBD1 covers 9 bases. There are 15 residues in the CDR3. With V trimmed by 3 bases and J by 5 bases, 7 bases remained unmatched. Per germline, CDR1 SQVTM and CDR2 ANQGSEA. The CDR3 DNA follows: TGCAGCGTTGATCCCCGGACAGGGGAAACCGGGGAGCTGTTTTTT. Residues: CSVDPRTGETGELFF.

The chain couples TRBV5-8 to TRBJ1-3; perhaps TRBD1 as D (5 bases). The germline V and J ends were trimmed by 7 bases and 0 bases, with 17 bases remaining between them. This CDR3 is built from 16 residues. Germline V gene sequence: CDR1 SGHTS, CDR2 YDEGEE. CDR3 residues: CASRSERGFSGNTIYF. The DNA of the CDR3 is TGTGCCAGCCGCTCCGAGCGGGGCTTCTCTGGAAACACCATATATTTT. The whole variable domain, filled in from reference TRBV5-8 and TRBJ1-3, reads EAGVTQSPTHLIKTRGQQATLRCSPISGHTSVYWYQQALGLGLQFLLWYDEGEERNRGNFPPRFSGRQFPNYSSELNVNALELEDSALYLCASRSERGFSGNTIYFGEGSWLTVV.

This clonotype has a count of ten or more. The chain links TRBV6-2 or TRBV6-3 to TRBJ1-1, with TRBD1 identical over 7 bases. The J segment lost 4 bases and the V segment lost 5 bases, leaving 10 bases of the junction unmatched. This CDR3 comprises 15 residues. Germline assignment: CDR1 MNHEY and CDR2 SVGEGT. The CDR3 nucleotides read TGTGCCAGCAGTCCTCCGACAGGGACGACCACTGAAGCTTTCTTT. Its protein product is CASSPPTGTTTEAFF.

This sequence joins TRBV20-1 and TRBJ2-7; D is perhaps TRBD2 (5 bases). CDR1 is DFQATT and CDR2 is SNEGSKA in the germline V gene (reference sequence). The CDR3 is 13 amino acids. V was pared by 0 bases and J by 6 bases, with 12 bases between. The CDR3 here is CSARDSEGFEQYF. The CDR3 DNA sequence: TGCAGTGCTAGAGATTCAGAGGGATTCGAGCAGTACTTC.

The chain couples TRBV9 to TRBJ1-3; D is uncertain. Germline assignment: CDR1 SGDLS and CDR2 YYNGEE. This CDR3 region has 15 residues. Trimming took 4 bases from V and 0 from J, leaving 11 bases between them. The CDR3 region is CASSPVLGSGNTIYF. In nucleotides, the CDR3 is TGTGCCAGCAGCCCAGTTCTTGGCTCTGGAAACACCATATATTTT.

The rearrangement uses TRBV11-2 and TRBJ2-2; 8 positions agree with TRBD1. V shed 5 bases, J shed 3 bases, and the junction held 20 bases outside the gene matches. This CDR3 has 20 residues. The germline gives CDR1 SGHAT, CDR2 FQNNGV. DNA of the CDR3: TGTGCCAGCAGCCCGGTGAGGAGGTCAGGGGGCAAAGCGGACACCGGGGAGCTGTTTTTT. This encodes CASSPVRRSGGKADTGELFF.

This clonotype has ten or more counts. The chain links TRBV14 to TRBJ1-1; TRBD1 might be the D (5 bases). Germline V lookup: CDR1 SGHDN, CDR2 FVKESK. The CDR3 is 13 residues long. V lost 0 bases and J 7 bases, leaving 9 bases between the germline ends. The CDR3 DNA reads as TGTGCCAGCAGCCAAGAATTAGGACATGAAGCTTTCTTT. Protein: CASSQELGHEAFF.

This clonotype has just a few counts. The chain uses TRBV7-3 and TRBJ2-3, with a weak D call TRBD2 (7 bases). The V and J ends lost 5 bases and 10 bases respectively, with 16 bases between them. Germline values: CDR1 SGHTA, CDR2 FQGTGA. CDR3 size: 13 residues. In nucleotides, the CDR3 is TGTGCCAGCAGCCACCCGGGGGGCCTCGCGCAGTATTTT. It translates to CASSHPGGLAQYF.

The chain combines TRBV28 with TRBJ1-5, with a weak D call TRBD1 (6 bases). Germline CDR1 MDHEN, CDR2 SYDVKM. The CDR3 is 16 amino acids. V lost 10 bases, J lost 7 bases, and 26 bases lay in between. As DNA, the CDR3 is TGTGCCACCACAACACAGGGCCAAGGTGTGCGGCAGCCCCAGCATTTT. This encodes CATTTQGQGVRQPQHF.

This chain uses TRBV20-1 with TRBJ2-1; the D gene is possibly TRBD2 (6 bases). This CDR3 is built from 18 residues. V lost 3 bases and J lost 0, with 21 bases in between. CDR1 DFQATT and CDR2 SNEGSKA come from the germline V gene (reference sequence). The chain's CDR3 is CSASDGSAPLSSYNEQFF. CDR3 bases: TGCAGTGCTAGCGACGGGAGCGCCCCTCTGAGCTCCTACAATGAGCAGTTCTTC.

The chain links TRBV23-1 to TRBJ1-1; D remains ambiguous. TRBV23-1 is an open reading frame, and its role is uncertain. The V gene lost 6 bases and the J gene lost 0 bases, with 11 bases spanning the gap. This CDR3 contains 14 residues. DNA for the CDR3: TGCGCCAGCAGCCCCAGGTACATGAACACTGAAGCTTTCTTT. Encoded protein: CASSPRYMNTEAFF.

This clonotype was seen repeatedly, ten times or more. The J gene is TRBJ2-2, the V gene TRBV5-1, with TRBD1 matching 7 bases. Per the germline V gene, CDR1 is SGHRS and CDR2 is YFSETQ. V trimming: 4 bases; J trimming: 7 bases; junction bases outside the gene matches: 10. The CDR3 extends over 15 amino acids. CDR3 coding DNA: TGCGCCAGCAGCGACTACAGGGGAGAGGACGGGGAGCTGTTTTTT. Translation gives CASSDYRGEDGELFF.

Many counts were recorded for this clonotype. The chain combines TRBV7-9 with TRBJ1-4, with D maybe TRBD1 (6 bases). Germline V gives CDR1 SEHNR, CDR2 FQNEAQ (reference sequence). Trimming left V 2 bases short and J 7 bases short, with 14 bases between. The CDR3 has 15 residues. In DNA form, the CDR3 reads TGTGCCAGCAGCTTACAACAGGGCGGCGGTGAAAAACTGTTTTTT. Translation gives CASSLQQGGGEKLFF.

For this clonotype: Sequence at one end of the junction differs from germline and may be a read error. The V gene is TRBV28, the J gene TRBJ2-7; D might be TRBD2 (5 bases). This CDR3 is built from 15 residues. Germline values: CDR1 MDHEN, CDR2 SYDVKM. The CDR3 loop is CANSLSSGFPYEQYF. The DNA of the CDR3 is TGTGCCAACAGTTTATCCTCGGGGTTCCCCTACGAGCAGTACTTC.

The table lists this clonotype with many counts. The genes are TRBV4-1 and TRBJ2-1; D is unresolved. This CDR3 comprises 11 residues. The ends were cut back, 0 bases at V and 9 bases at J, with 3 bases in the middle. Germline-derived CDR1 and CDR2 are MGHRA and YSYEKL. This chain's CDR3 is CASSQEIEQFF. The CDR3 coding sequence is TGCGCCAGCAGCCAAGAAATTGAGCAGTTCTTC.

This clonotype has a handful of counts. DNA of the CDR3: TGCGCCAGCAGCTTGGCCACGGACAGGGGTTATGGCTACACCTTC. It encodes CASSLATDRGYGYTF. The rearrangement links TRBV5-1 to TRBJ1-2; 9 bases match TRBD1. The CDR3 covers 15 residues. Germline V gives CDR1 SGHRS, CDR2 YFSETQ. V shed 0 bases, J shed 5 bases, and the junction held 5 bases outside the gene matches.

This clonotype was detected ten times or more. This rearrangement joins TRBV29-1 to TRBJ2-7; 10 bases agree with TRBD2. With V trimmed by 6 bases and J by 5 bases, 4 bases remained unmatched. The CDR3 is 12 amino acids. Per the germline V gene, CDR1 is SQVTM and CDR2 is ANQGSEA. For the CDR3, the DNA is TGCAGCGTACTAGCGGGAAGGAACGAGCAGTACTTC. The encoded protein is CSVLAGRNEQYF.

Ten or more counts support this clonotype. The chain employs TRBV6-1 and TRBJ2-7; D is possibly TRBD1 (5 bases). Germline V gives CDR1 MNHNS, CDR2 SASEGT. CDR3 size: 16 residues. Trimming removed 5 bases at V and 0 bases at J, with 17 bases between. The CDR3 loop is CASSSARERSSYEQYF. The CDR3, as DNA: TGTGCCAGCAGTTCCGCCAGGGAACGGAGCTCCTACGAGCAGTACTTC.

This clonotype came up a few times. The chain carries TRBV27 and TRBJ2-5; weak D call: TRBD2 (5 bases). V gave up 3 bases and J gave up 2 bases, with 13 bases separating them. Germline CDR1 is MNHEY and CDR2 is SMNVEV (reference sequence). CDR3 size: 15 residues. The CDR3 nucleotides read TGTGCCAGCAGTTTTGCTGGGGAGACACAAGAGACCCAGTACTTC. It translates to CASSFAGETQETQYF.

This clonotype was counted a few times. The chain recombines TRBV7-2 with TRBJ1-1; a weak D match, TRBD1 (6 bases). The CDR3 has 15 amino acids. With 1 base removed from V and 1 base from J, the gap between germline ends came to 10 bases. CDR1 is SGHTA and CDR2 is FQGNSA in the germline V gene. The CDR3 coding sequence is TGTGCCAGCAGCTTAGTGGGGGCTCCGAACACTGAAGCTTTCTTT. Translated: CASSLVGAPNTEAFF.

This clonotype showed up many times. The rearrangement links TRBV7-8 to TRBJ2-7; D not certain. The CDR3 has 14 residues. Germline loops: CDR1 SGHVS, CDR2 FQNEAQ. The V gene lost 2 bases and the J gene lost 3 bases, with 11 bases spanning the gap. In DNA, the CDR3 is TGTGCCAGCAGCTTAACCGCCGGCCACTACGAGCAGTACTTC. Translating gives CASSLTAGHYEQYF. Looking up the rest from reference TRBV7-8 and TRBJ2-7 gives the full variable domain: GAGVSQSPRYKVAKRGQDVALRCDPISGHVSLFWYQQALGQGPEFLTYFQNEAQLDKSGLPSDRFFAERPEGSVSTLKIQRTQQEDSAVYLCASSLTAGHYEQYFGPGTRLTVT.

Many counts were recorded for this clonotype. Compared with germline, one end of the junction differs, possibly owing to a read error. The rearrangement links TRBV10-2 to TRBJ1-5, with D perhaps TRBD1 (5 bases). This CDR3 has 14 amino acids. The germline CDR1 and CDR2 sequences are WSHSY and SAAADI. CDR3 region: CASRPGHSNQPQHF. The CDR3 coding sequence is TGTGCCAGCAGACCAGGGCATAGCAATCAGCCCCAGCATTTT.

The V call is TRBV20-1, the J call TRBJ2-1; possible D gene TRBD1, 6 bases. The CDR3 contains 14 residues. Trimming left V 5 bases short and J 5 bases short, with 16 bases between. CDR1 and CDR2 from the germline V gene are DFQATT and SNEGSKA (reference sequence). DNA for the CDR3: TGCAGTGCTTTATCCCAGGGGTGGGACAATGAGCAGTTCTTC. It yields the protein CSALSQGWDNEQFF.

V and J are TRBV27 and TRBJ2-3; 7 bases are shared with TRBD1. CDR3 length equals 18 residues. CDR1 and CDR2 (germline): MNHEY, SMNVEV (reference sequence). Trimming removed 3 bases from V and 2 bases from J; junction bases left unmatched: 14. DNA of the CDR3: TGTGCCAGCAGTTTGAGGGGGCCCCGAGGCCAGCCCACAGATACGCAGTATTTT. It codes for CASSLRGPRGQPTDTQYF.

This clonotype was counted only a few times. This chain joins TRBV20-1 and TRBJ1-2, with unresolved D. The germline CDR1 and CDR2 sequences are DFQATT and SNEGSKA (reference sequence). The CDR3 has 11 amino acids. The germline V and J ends were trimmed by 8 bases and 4 bases, with 11 bases remaining between them. The CDR3 coding sequence is TGCAGTCCCAAAGACGGCTATGGCTACACCTTC. This sequence encodes CSPKDGYGYTF.

This clonotype was counted at least ten times. The chain joins TRBV6-2 or TRBV6-3 to TRBJ2-7, with D perhaps given as TRBD1 or TRBD2 (7 bases each). CDR1 is MNHEY, CDR2 SVGEGT, per germline. Trimming cost V 7 bases and J 4 bases, with 17 bases left between them. This CDR3 comprises 14 residues. The DNA for the CDR3 is TGTGCCAGCAATGCAGGGAGGGGGCTATACGAGCAGTACTTC. This gives the protein CASNAGRGLYEQYF.

This clonotype was detected ten times or more. The chain carries TRBV5-1 and TRBJ2-7, with D possibly being TRBD2 (5 bases). Germline CDR1 SGHRS, CDR2 YFSETQ. There are 16 residues in the CDR3. The ends were cut back, 0 bases at V and 2 bases at J, with 15 bases in the middle. The CDR3: CASSLAGNPFTYEQYF. For the CDR3, the DNA is TGCGCCAGCAGCTTGGCCGGGAACCCTTTTACCTACGAGCAGTACTTC. Full variable domain (missing parts from reference TRBV5-1 and TRBJ2-7): KAGVTQTPRYLIKTRGQQVTLSCSPISGHRSVSWYQQTPGQGLQFLFEYFSETQRNKGNFPGRFSGRQFSNSRSEMNVSTLELGDSALYLCASSLAGNPFTYEQYFGPGTRLTVT.

As for this clonotype: This may be a read error, as it is one base from a much larger clone. The chain combines TRBV2 with TRBJ1-2, with TRBD1 matching over 7 bases. This CDR3 spans 14 amino acids. CDR1 is SNHLY and CDR2 is FYNNEI in the germline V gene. Written as DNA, the CDR3 is TGTGCCAGCAGGGATGACAGGGCTTATTATGGCTACAACTTC. Translated: CASRDDRAYYGYNF.

V gene TRBV6-6 combines with J gene TRBJ1-1; no clear D. V dropped 5 bases and J dropped 3 bases, with 13 bases sitting between them. Germline CDR1 is MNHNY and CDR2 is SVGAGI (reference sequence). The CDR3 runs 14 residues. The CDR3 coding sequence is TGTGCCAGCAGTGGGTACACGGGATACACTGAAGCTTTCTTT. Translating gives CASSGYTGYTEAFF.